The present entry profiles one T cell receptor beta chain with its context. The target antigen is unknown. The sample belongs to a study of neoadjuvant nivolumab and ipilimumab in lung cancer. Overall study findings and caveats: Only two of four nivolumab-treated tumors gained richness and clonality by surgery. Pathologic regression was not significantly tied to TCR clonality. Resected-tumor TCR richness correlated positively with pretherapy blood richness. TCR richness and clonality were higher in tumors than adjacent uninvolved lung.

Germline CDR1 reads SGHTA; CDR2 reads FQGNSA. The CDR3 consists of 16 residues. V lost 0 bases to trimming and J lost 3 bases; unmatched junction nucleotides: 5. Method: immunoSEQ multiplex PCR; TCRdb's copy keeps in-frame clones and lacks some. The sample contains tens of thousands of clones, less than 90% of which appear only once. The genes are TRBV7-2 and TRBJ2-3, with 8 bases that match TRBD2. The source was peripheral blood, collected before neoadjuvant nivolumab, alone or with ipilimumab. The clonotype comes from an adult with non-small cell lung cancer. CDR3 in amino acids: CASSLARGGRTDTQYF. CDR3 in DNA: TGTGCCAGCAGCTTAGCCCGGGGGGGCCGGACAGATACGCAGTATTTT.